This TCR beta chain comes out of a study of blood T cell repertoires in COVID-19. Across the whole study: Sites across the United States, Italy and Spain contributed samples from acute and convalescent COVID-19.

Unmatched junction bases numbered 7, after V lost 5 bases and J lost 14 bases. CDR1 is SGHTA and CDR2 is FQGNSA in the germline V gene. The length of the CDR3 is 12 residues. Authors' data handling: Estimates of nucleated cell counts were drawn from the amplification of reference gene primers. Here immunoSEQ multiplex PCR was the method, and the copy in TCRdb shows in-frame clones only, minus some. D and trimming were read from the DNA, whereas the V and J calls and clone size are those reported in that table. The sample lists some 200,000 clones, around 81% occurring once. Specimen: PBMCs or T cells enriched from blood (not recorded which). The V gene is TRBV7-2, the J gene TRBJ1-4; 8 bases are shared with TRBD1. The receptor was isolated from a man in his forties or fifties who had recovered from COVID-19. CDR3 sequence (DNA): TGTGCCAGCAGCCCAGGACAGGGTCGGCTGTTTTTT. It is translated as CASSPGQGRLFF.